This entry lists 18 T cell receptor beta chains sequenced from one sample in a study of CD8 T cells in Susac syndrome. Random hexamers were used to reverse transcribe the RNA input (about 0.5 to 1 ug). TCRdb used MiXCR to reprocess the immunoSEQ multiplex PCR reads, holding one entry per CDR3 protein. The sample holds approximately 220,000 distinct CDR3 sequences, approximately 95% seen once. The sample consisted of CD4+ T cells from PBMCs. These receptors were collected from a human donor with multiple sclerosis.

The chain uses TRBV20-1 and TRBJ1-5, with 7 bases fitting TRBD1. Germline loops: CDR1 DFQATT, CDR2 SNEGSKA (reference sequence). V lost 2 bases to trimming and J lost 2 bases; unmatched junction nucleotides: 6. There are 15 residues in the CDR3. This CDR3 is CSARRQTGRNQPQHF. The CDR3 DNA reads TGCAGTGCTAGACGCCAGACAGGGCGCAATCAGCCCCAGCATTTT.

This clonotype was seen just once. The V and J genes are TRBV6-2 or TRBV6-3 and TRBJ1-5; D is unresolved. The germline V and J ends were trimmed by 0 bases and 6 bases, with 3 bases remaining between them. Germline V lookup: CDR1 MNHEY, CDR2 SVGEGT. This CDR3 contains 12 residues. CDR3 DNA sequence: TGTGCCAGCAGTTACTCGATTCAGCCCCAGCATTTT. It is translated as CASSYSIQPQHF.

This chain connects TRBV29-1 to TRBJ2-5, with a tentative D call TRBD2 (5 bases). V was shortened by 4 bases and J by 7 bases, with 13 bases between the two germline ends. CDR3 size: 12 residues. From germline, CDR1 is SQVTM and CDR2 ANQGSEA. The CDR3 DNA follows: TGCAGCGTTGGTGGACCGGAGGTGACCCAGTACTTC. Its protein is CSVGGPEVTQYF.

This chain uses TRBV29-1 with TRBJ2-5; the D call may be TRBD1 or TRBD2 (6 bases each). The CDR3 consists of 11 residues. V dropped 7 bases and J dropped 5 bases, with 11 bases sitting between them. Per the germline V gene, CDR1 is SQVTM and CDR2 is ANQGSEA. The CDR3 DNA is TGCAGCGCGGGGGCAGGCGAGACCCAGTACTTC. It codes for CSAGAGETQYF. The whole variable domain, filled in from reference TRBV29-1 and TRBJ2-5, reads SAVISQKPSRDICQRGTSLTIQCQVDSQVTMMFWYRQQPGQSLTLIATANQGSEATYESGFVIDKFPISRPNLTFSTLTVSNMSPEDSSIYLCSAGAGETQYFGPGTRLLVL.

V is TRBV7-2 and J is TRBJ2-3; D is perhaps TRBD1 (5 bases). Trimming removed 5 bases at V and 4 bases at J, with 10 bases between. The CDR3 consists of 13 residues. Germline V CDR1 and CDR2: SGHTA, FQGNSA. The chain's CDR3 is CASSGRVADTQYF. The CDR3 DNA is TGTGCCAGCAGCGGCAGGGTCGCAGATACGCAGTATTTT. The full variable domain, rest sourced from reference TRBV7-2 and TRBJ2-3, is GAGVSQSPSNKVTEKGKDVELRCDPISGHTALYWYRQSLGQGLEFLIYFQGNSAPDKSGLPSDRFSAERTGGSVSTLTIQRTQQEDSAVYLCASSGRVADTQYFGPGTRLTVL.

The chain links TRBV20-1 to TRBJ1-3; D ambiguous. V lost 0 bases and J 4 bases, leaving 7 bases between the germline ends. From germline, CDR1 is DFQATT and CDR2 SNEGSKA (reference sequence). The CDR3 consists of 13 residues. The CDR3 nucleotides read TGCAGTGCTAGAGATACAAGGGGAAACACCATATATTTT. Its protein is CSARDTRGNTIYF.

This chain links TRBV15 with TRBJ2-3; TRBD2 might be the D (7 bases). Deletions cut 7 bases from V and 6 bases from J, with 14 bases between. Germline V gives CDR1 LNHNV, CDR2 YYDKDF (reference sequence). The CDR3 length is 13 residues. The DNA for the CDR3 is TGTGCCACCACAGAGGGGGGGCTGGATACGCAGTATTTT. Its protein is CATTEGGLDTQYF.

The V gene is TRBV7-9, the J gene TRBJ2-2; D not certain. V shed 3 bases and J shed 1 base, with 9 bases lying between them. Germline CDR1 and CDR2: SEHNR and FQNEAQ (reference sequence). The CDR3 sequence is 15 residues long. CDR3 residues: CASSFNQLNTGELFF. The CDR3 DNA reads TGTGCCAGCAGCTTTAACCAGCTGAACACCGGGGAGCTGTTTTTT.

This clonotype came up a few times. The chain combines TRBV29-1 with TRBJ2-3, with D unclear. This CDR3 has 11 residues. Germline-derived CDR1 and CDR2 are SQVTM and ANQGSEA. V shed 5 bases and J shed 4 bases, with 7 bases lying between them. This chain's CDR3 is CSVMSADTQYF. The CDR3 DNA follows: TGCAGCGTTATGTCGGCAGATACGCAGTATTTT.

The chain joins TRBV5-1 to TRBJ2-1, with a tentative D call TRBD1 (5 bases). Germline V gene data show CDR1 as SGHRS and CDR2 as YFSETQ. CDR3 length: 15 residues. V dropped 0 bases and J dropped 5 bases, with 12 bases sitting between them. The CDR3 DNA reads TGCGCCAGCAGCTTGGAGGGGTTGGGAAACAATGAGCAGTTCTTC. Protein: CASSLEGLGNNEQFF.

In nucleotides, the CDR3 is TGTGCCAGTAGTATAGACACTAGCCGAAAAGATACGCAGTATTTT. It encodes CASSIDTSRKDTQYF. The gene calls are TRBV19 and TRBJ2-3, with D possibly TRBD2 on 6 matching bases. The V end was cut by 0 bases, the J end by 5 bases, with 12 bases between. The germline CDR1 and CDR2 sequences are LNHDA and SQIVND (reference sequence). The CDR3 consists of 15 residues.

The V gene is TRBV29-1, the J gene TRBJ1-1; D is unclear. The germline gives CDR1 SQVTM, CDR2 ANQGSEA. This CDR3 is 11 amino acids long. Trimming left V 2 bases short and J 6 bases short, with 7 bases between. CDR3 sequence: CSVEYKPEAFF. The DNA of the CDR3 is TGCAGCGTTGAATATAAGCCTGAAGCTTTCTTT.

This clonotype was counted a few times. This chain links TRBV5-1 with TRBJ2-7, with D uncertain. This CDR3 region has 14 residues. Germline CDR1 SGHRS, CDR2 YFSETQ. V was cut by 0 bases and J by 3 bases, with 10 bases left in between. This chain's CDR3 is CASSLGAEVYEQYF. The CDR3 DNA is TGCGCCAGCAGCTTGGGAGCCGAAGTCTACGAGCAGTACTTC.

The J gene is TRBJ1-1, the V gene TRBV12-3 or TRBV12-4; no definite D call. The CDR3 covers 13 residues. Trimming removed 3 bases from V and 6 bases from J, with 11 bases in between. The CDR3 is CASSFARWAEAFF. Written as DNA, the CDR3 is TGTGCCAGCAGTTTCGCGCGATGGGCTGAAGCTTTCTTT.

The chain carries TRBV1 and TRBJ1-2; TRBD1 is taken as the D call from the table, unchecked against the DNA. TRBV1 is a recognized pseudogene. There are 14 residues in the CDR3. CDR3 residues: CTTFSDRGDYGYTF. The CDR3, as DNA: TGCACCACCTTCTCGGACAGGGGAGACTATGGCTACACCTTC.

The chain joins TRBV3-1 to TRBJ1-1; no firm D call. Trimming stripped 3 bases from V and 1 base from J, with 6 bases between. Germline V gives CDR1 LGHDT, CDR2 YNNKEL (reference sequence). This CDR3 has 13 residues. CDR3 nucleotides: TGTGCCAGCAGCCATATGGGGAACACTGAAGCTTTCTTT. This sequence encodes CASSHMGNTEAFF.

This clonotype was picked up one time. V and J are TRBV7-2 and TRBJ2-7, with D perhaps matching TRBD1 (5 bases). Trimming removed 0 bases from V and 3 bases from J, with 12 bases in between. Germline CDR1 reads SGHTA; CDR2 reads FQGNSA. The CDR3 has 15 residues. Here the CDR3 reads CASSLAAGRNYEQYV. For the CDR3, the DNA is TGTGCCAGCAGCTTAGCCGCAGGGCGGAACTACGAGCAGTACGTC.

The chain couples TRBV20-1 to TRBJ1-2; TRBD1 is a possible D gene (5 bases). CDR3 size: 14 residues. Trimming took 3 bases from V and 2 from J, leaving 13 bases between them. From germline, CDR1 is DFQATT and CDR2 SNEGSKA (reference sequence). CDR3 loop: CSASPSEGNYGYTF. The CDR3 bases are TGCAGTGCTAGCCCCAGCGAGGGGAACTATGGCTACACCTTC.